This T cell receptor beta chain was retrieved from a study of early T cells in non-severe SARS-CoV-2 infection. Trimming removed 4 bases from V and 2 bases from J, with 12 bases in between. Germline CDR1 reads LGHDT; CDR2 reads YNNKEL (reference sequence). The CDR3 totals 15 residues. This clonotype has a count of ten or more. TCRdb independently ran MiXCR on the 5' RACE reads; one entry per CDR3 protein. The sample contains tens of thousands of distinct CDR3 sequences, roughly 5% of which appear only once. The chain has TRBV3-1 and TRBJ1-5; no clear D gene. Sequenced sample: whole blood. The clonotype originates from an adult who was a healthcare worker with PCR-confirmed SARS-CoV-2 infection or an uninfected control (not recorded which). In DNA form, the CDR3 reads TGTGCCAGCAGCCGGCCCGGGCCCGGCAATCAGCCCCAGCATTTT. Translation: CASSRPGPGNQPQHF.